This TCR beta chain was sequenced in a study of cytomegalovirus exposure and HLA in healthy donors. To note about this clone: The target antigen is unknown.

PCR employed 60 Vbeta and 13 Jbeta primers. This table comes from immunoSEQ multiplex PCR, and its TCRdb copy is limited to in-frame clones, with some not included. Seen here are 120,000 to 150,000 clones, roughly 80% observed once, and the top ten hold around 4.3%. General observations from the study: TCR beta V- and J-gene trimming was later associated with a missense DCLRE1C variant. TRBV6-2, TRBV6-3 and some other V segments were excluded as indistinguishable.

This CDR3 is 13 amino acids long. V was shortened by 4 bases and J by 10 bases, with 17 bases between the two germline ends. Germline CDR1 SGHRS, CDR2 YFSETQ. This sequence was found in a man between 40 and 49 years old in good health and CMV-seropositive. This chain uses TRBV5-1 with TRBJ1-1; maybe TRBD1 (5 bases). Sequencing used PBMCs. CDR3 protein: CASSMAGTEAAFF. The CDR3 DNA follows: TGCGCCAGCAGCATGGCAGGGACTGAGGCAGCTTTCTTT. Looking up the rest from reference TRBV5-1 and TRBJ1-1 gives the full variable domain: KAGVTQTPRYLIKTRGQQVTLSCSPISGHRSVSWYQQTPGQGLQFLFEYFSETQRNKGNFPGRFSGRQFSNSRSEMNVSTLELGDSALYLCASSMAGTEAAFFGQGTRLTVV.